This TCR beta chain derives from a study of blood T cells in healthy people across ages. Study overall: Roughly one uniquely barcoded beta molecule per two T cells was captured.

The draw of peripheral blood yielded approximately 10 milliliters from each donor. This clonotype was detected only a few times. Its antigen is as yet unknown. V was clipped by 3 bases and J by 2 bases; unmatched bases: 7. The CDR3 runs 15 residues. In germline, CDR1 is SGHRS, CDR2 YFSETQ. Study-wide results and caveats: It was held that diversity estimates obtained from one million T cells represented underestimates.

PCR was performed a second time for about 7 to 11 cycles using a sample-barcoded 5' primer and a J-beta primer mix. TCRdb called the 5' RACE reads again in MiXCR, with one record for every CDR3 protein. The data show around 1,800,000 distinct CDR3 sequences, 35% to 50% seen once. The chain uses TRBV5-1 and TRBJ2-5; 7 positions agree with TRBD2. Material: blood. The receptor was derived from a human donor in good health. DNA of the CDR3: TGCGCCAGCAGCTATGGACGGGGGGTTCAAGAGACCCAGTACTTC. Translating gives CASSYGRGVQETQYF.